Below, 18 T cell receptor beta chains from the same sample are listed, as sequenced in a study of blood T cell repertoires in COVID-19. Method: immunoSEQ multiplex PCR; TCRdb's copy keeps in-frame clones and lacks some. The sample holds 150,000 to 160,000 clones; roughly 80% are singletons and the top ten take about 12%. The sequenced sample consisted of peripheral blood. These receptors all stem from a woman in her sixties with COVID-19, enrolled during active disease.

This sequence joins TRBV3-1 (or the pseudogene TRBV3-2) and TRBJ2-2; D might be TRBD2 (6 bases). CDR1 LGHDT and CDR2 YNNKEL come from the germline V gene (reference sequence). Trimming took off 0 bases at V and 1 base at J, with 12 bases between the two ends. The CDR3 has 17 residues. CDR3 nucleotides: TGTGCCAGCAGCCAAGAGTGGAGGGGCGAGAACACCGGGGAGCTGTTTTTT. Translating it yields CASSQEWRGENTGELFF.

The sample holds a few counts of this clone. CDR3 loop: CASSLGFGQGYNQPQHF. The CDR3 DNA sequence: TGTGCCAGCAGCTTAGGATTCGGACAGGGATACAATCAGCCCCAGCATTTT. V usage is TRBV7-2 and J usage is TRBJ1-5; TRBD1 matches at 8 bases. There are 17 residues in the CDR3. Germline CDR1 is SGHTA and CDR2 is FQGNSA. V shed 1 base and J 3 bases; nucleotides not matched to a gene: 8.

This chain uses TRBV7-6 with TRBJ2-7, with D possibly TRBD1 on 6 matching bases. V lost 4 bases and J lost 2, with 12 bases in between. The CDR3 has 14 residues. CDR1 is SGHVS, CDR2 FNYEAQ, per germline. The DNA for the CDR3 is TGTGCCAGCAGCTATTCACAGGGCCCCTACGAGCAGTACTTC. Amino acid sequence: CASSYSQGPYEQYF.

The chain couples TRBV27 to TRBJ1-2; perhaps TRBD1 as D (6 bases). CDR3 length: 14 amino acids. Between the trimmed V and J ends, which lost 4 bases and 4 bases, there was a span of 13 bases. In germline, CDR1 is MNHEY, CDR2 SMNVEV (reference sequence). CDR3 in amino acids: CASSSNRVGYGYTF. CDR3 coding DNA: TGTGCCAGCAGTTCAAACAGGGTGGGCTATGGCTACACCTTC.

This chain connects TRBV6-5 to TRBJ2-1, with TRBD2 matching over 7 bases. CDR1 is MNHEY and CDR2 is SVGAGI in the germline V gene. CDR3 length equals 15 residues. The junction had 8 bases not matched to a gene; V was cut back by 2 bases and J by 7 bases. CDR3: CASSYGGRAWNEQFF. CDR3 bases: TGTGCCAGCAGTTACGGAGGGAGGGCCTGGAATGAGCAGTTCTTC.

J is TRBJ2-3 and V is TRBV2; 8 bases map to TRBD2. This CDR3 has 15 residues. Germline V gene lookup returns CDR1 SNHLY and CDR2 FYNNEI. J gave up 1 base and V 3 bases, and 3 bases lay outside the gene matches. The CDR3 reads CASSDSGGGTDTQYF. The CDR3 nucleotides read TGTGCCAGCAGTGATTCGGGGGGGGGCACAGATACGCAGTATTTT.

V and J are TRBV14 and TRBJ1-1, with 8 bases identical to TRBD1. The CDR3 covers 15 residues. Germline V gives CDR1 SGHDN, CDR2 FVKESK. V was pared by 2 bases and J by 3 bases, with 5 bases of the junction left unmatched. The CDR3 is CASSQWTGLDTEAFF. The CDR3 coding sequence is TGTGCCAGCAGCCAATGGACAGGGTTGGACACTGAAGCTTTCTTT.

The rearrangement uses TRBV19 and TRBJ1-2; D call uncertain. This CDR3 spans 13 amino acids. Trimming took off 5 bases at V and 2 bases at J, with 9 bases between the two ends. Germline CDR1 and CDR2: LNHDA and SQIVND (reference sequence). CDR3 loop: CASSPQSNYGYTF. Written as DNA, the CDR3 is TGTGCCAGTAGTCCCCAAAGCAACTATGGCTACACCTTC. Full variable domain (remainder filled in from reference TRBV19 and TRBJ1-2): DGGITQSPKYLFRKEGQNVTLSCEQNLNHDAMYWYRQDPGQGLRLIYYSQIVNDFQKGDIAEGYSVSREKKESFPLTVTSAQKNPTAFYLCASSPQSNYGYTFGSGTRLTVV.

This chain connects TRBV2 to TRBJ1-6; 8 nucleotides agree with TRBD1. CDR1 is SNHLY, CDR2 FYNNEI, per germline. V lost 5 bases, J lost 7 bases, and 7 bases stayed unmatched. CDR3 length: 15 amino acids. CDR3 amino acids: CASSSDRARNSPLHF. CDR3 in DNA: TGTGCCAGCAGTTCGGACAGGGCACGGAATTCACCCCTCCACTTT.

Here the CDR3 reads CSARGLDLQFF. The DNA of the CDR3 is TGCAGTGCTAGAGGACTAGATCTACAGTTCTTC. The rearrangement links TRBV20-1 to TRBJ2-1; TRBD2 might be the D (6 bases). Between the trimmed V and J ends, which lost 1 base and 13 bases, there was a span of 11 bases. The CDR3 is made up of 11 amino acids. The V gene's germline CDR1 is DFQATT and CDR2 SNEGSKA (reference sequence).

V usage is TRBV3-1 (or the pseudogene TRBV3-2) and J usage is TRBJ1-2, with TRBD1 identical over 10 bases. The CDR3 extends over 17 amino acids. J gave up 2 bases and V 2 bases, and 8 bases lay outside the gene matches. Germline V gene lookup returns CDR1 LGHDT and CDR2 YNNKEL (reference sequence). The CDR3 DNA sequence: TGTGCCAGCAGCCAACCGGGACAGGGGTCCGGAAACTATGGCTACACCTTC. Translating it yields CASSQPGQGSGNYGYTF.

This clone was seen only a few times. This sequence joins TRBV11-2 and TRBJ1-2, with D perhaps matching TRBD1 (5 bases). Germline assignment: CDR1 SGHAT and CDR2 FQNNGV. V was cut by 1 base and J by 2 bases, with 11 bases left in between. The CDR3 runs to 15 residues. The DNA of the CDR3 is TGTGCCAGCAGCTTAGCCGGGGGACGGAACTATGGCTACACCTTC. Protein: CASSLAGGRNYGYTF.

This clone has just a few counts. This chain uses TRBV6-1 with TRBJ1-2, with 7 bases matching TRBD1. The CDR3 is 15 residues long. Germline CDR1 MNHNS, CDR2 SASEGT. V shed 3 bases and J 7 bases; nucleotides not matched to a gene: 11. In DNA, the CDR3 is TGTGCCAGCAGTGAGGAGACAGGGTGGAGGGTTGGCTACACCTTC. Amino acid sequence: CASSEETGWRVGYTF.

V gene TRBV7-8 combines with J gene TRBJ2-6; 10 bases line up with TRBD1. Germline trimming cut 3 bases from V and 3 bases from J; bases unmatched to any gene: 2. Germline V lookup: CDR1 SGHVS, CDR2 FQNEAQ. The CDR3 runs to 16 residues. The chain's CDR3 is CASSLGQGSGANVLTF. The CDR3 region has the DNA TGTGCCAGCAGCTTGGGACAGGGGAGTGGGGCCAACGTCCTGACTTTC.

The table lists this clone with a count of one. V usage is TRBV5-1 and J usage is TRBJ2-1, with 9 bases lining up with TRBD1. CDR1 and CDR2 (germline): SGHRS, YFSETQ. With V trimmed by 3 bases and J by 4 bases, 5 bases remained unmatched. The CDR3 runs 15 residues. CDR3 coding DNA: TGCGCCAGCAGCTGGGGGACAGGGCTATACAATGAGCAGTTCTTC. Translation: CASSWGTGLYNEQFF.

The chain uses TRBV12-5 and TRBJ2-5, with 7 nucleotides matching TRBD2. V shed 6 bases, J shed 5 bases, and the junction held 6 bases outside the gene matches. CDR3 length: 13 residues. Germline CDR1 and CDR2: LGHNT and FRNRAP. The CDR3 reads CASGRTSEETQYF. Written as DNA, the CDR3 is TGTGCTAGTGGGAGGACTAGTGAGGAGACCCAGTACTTC. The whole variable domain, filled in from reference TRBV12-5 and TRBJ2-5, reads DARVTQTPRHKVTEMGQEVTMRCQPILGHNTVFWYRQTMMQGLELLAYFRNRAPLDDSGMPKDRFSAEMPDATLATLKIQPSEPRDSAVYFCASGRTSEETQYFGPGTRLLVL.

The CDR3, as DNA: TGCAGCGTTGCCTCTAGCACAGATACGCAGTATTTT. Encoded protein: CSVASSTDTQYF. The chain uses TRBV29-1 and TRBJ2-3; D not certain. Germline lookup yields CDR1 SQVTM and CDR2 ANQGSEA. The CDR3 loop spans 12 amino acids. V gave up 4 bases and J gave up 0 bases, with 5 bases separating them.

V and J are TRBV5-1 and TRBJ1-2; D remains ambiguous. The CDR3 covers 15 residues. CDR1 SGHRS and CDR2 YFSETQ come from the germline V gene. Deletions cut 1 base from V and 10 bases from J, with 20 bases between. CDR3 sequence reads: CASSLRRPGEEDYTF. The CDR3 nucleotides are TGCGCCAGCAGCTTGAGGAGGCCCGGGGAAGAGGACTACACCTTC.